This T cell receptor beta chain was sequenced in a study of response to subunit inactivated influenza vaccine. General study points: The study's authors posited that every seasonal influenza vaccination enlists few new T cells.

The V end lost 2 bases, the J end lost 8 bases, and 10 bases lay between the germline ends. The CDR3 contains 13 residues. Germline V gives CDR1 LGHNA, CDR2 YSLEER. In its sample, this clonotype was seen a few times. The antigen remains unidentified. Each CDR3 protein gets one entry after TCRdb re-called the RT-PCR reads with MiXCR. The data show roughly 700,000 distinct CDR3 sequences, with 15% to 19% seen just once and around 10% held by the top ten. This sequence was found in a man between 50 and 59 years old who received an inactivated influenza vaccine. This sample comprised PBMCs from blood, obtained 11 to 12 days after vaccination. The chain links TRBV4-3 to TRBJ2-1; unclear D gene. CDR3 amino acids: CASSQFLFYEQFF. The CDR3 nucleotides read TGCGCCAGCAGCCAATTTCTGTTTTATGAGCAGTTCTTC.